These 12 T cell receptor beta chains came from one sample sequenced in a study of T cells in Graves' hyperthyroidism and ophthalmopathy. Amplification of TCR beta CDR3 regions used RNA as the template. First-round RT-PCR with HTBI primers amplified the TCR CDR3 region. Each CDR3 protein gets one entry after TCRdb re-called the multiplex PCR reads with MiXCR. This sample has roughly 580,000 distinct CDR3 sequences, with more than 11% found just once. Sequencing was carried out using blood. These receptors were obtained from a woman in her twenties or thirties with Graves' hyperthyroidism that later progressed to Graves' ophthalmopathy.

This clonotype appeared many times. The CDR3 coding sequence is TGTGCCAGCACCTATGAAGGGCAGATTTACTACACCTTC. Protein product: CASTYEGQIYYTF. V is TRBV6-1 and J is TRBJ1-2, with D hard to call. The V end was cut by 7 bases, the J end by 10 bases, with 19 bases between. The CDR3 spans 13 residues. Germline V gene data show CDR1 as MNHNS and CDR2 as SASEGT.

The table lists this clonotype with many counts. This chain joins TRBV14 and TRBJ1-2; D unclear. With 2 bases removed from V and 11 bases from J, the gap between germline ends came to 15 bases. This CDR3 is 13 amino acids long. Germline V gene data show CDR1 as SGHDN and CDR2 as FVKESK. The CDR3 nucleotides read TGTGCCAGCAGCCAACGGGGAATTGGTCCTTACACCTTC. Amino acids: CASSQRGIGPYTF.

Many counts were recorded for this clonotype. The V and J genes are TRBV24-1 and TRBJ2-3; 12 bases line up with TRBD2. Germline V lookup: CDR1 KGHDR, CDR2 SFDVKD. The CDR3 contains 18 residues. V was clipped by 5 bases and J by 2 bases; unmatched bases: 10. CDR3 DNA: TGTGCCACCAGTGGAGCGACTAGCGGGAGAGAGGACACAGATACGCAGTATTTT. It yields the protein CATSGATSGREDTDTQYF.

Points on this clonotype: This may be a read error: a much more frequent sequence differs by one nucleotide. The rearrangement uses TRBV25-1 and TRBJ2-3, with 7 bases matching TRBD1. Germline V gives CDR1 MGHDK, CDR2 SYGVNS. The CDR3 totals 12 residues. J gave up 8 bases and V 6 bases, and 5 bases lay outside the gene matches. CDR3 sequence: CASRGGAGTQYF. Here the CDR3 DNA reads TGTGCCAGCAGAGGGGGCGCAGGTACGCAGTATTTT.

There are many counts of this clonotype. The chain has TRBV11-2 and TRBJ1-1; D gene unclear. Trimming removed 2 bases from V and 4 bases from J, with 8 bases in between. This CDR3 spans 13 amino acids. CDR1 is SGHAT and CDR2 is FQNNGV in the germline V gene. The DNA of the CDR3 is TGTGCCAGCAGCTTATACCAGGCCACTGAAGCTTTCTTT. It yields the protein CASSLYQATEAFF.

This clonotype has a count of ten or more. The V gene is TRBV28, the J gene TRBJ1-2; no definite D call. Germline loops: CDR1 MDHEN, CDR2 SYDVKM. V lost 2 bases, J lost 8 bases, and 12 bases lay in between. This CDR3 is 13 amino acids long. The CDR3 nucleotides read TGTGCCAGCAGTTTAATCCGAAAGGGAGGCTACACCTTC. Translating it yields CASSLIRKGGYTF.

This clonotype has at least ten counts. V and J are TRBV18 and TRBJ2-7; 7 bases agree with TRBD2. The CDR3 contains 13 residues. The germline V gene encodes CDR1 KGHSH and CDR2 LQKENI. Trimming cost V 6 bases and J 5 bases; bases outside gene matches: 7. CDR3 sequence (DNA): TGTGCCAGCTCGCTCACTAGCGTCCACGAGCAGTACTTC. Protein product: CASSLTSVHEQYF.

This clonotype appeared many times. J is TRBJ1-1 and V is TRBV11-2; D unclear. Per germline, CDR1 SGHAT and CDR2 FQNNGV. The CDR3 extends over 15 amino acids. Between the trimmed V and J ends, which lost 3 bases and 0 bases, there was a span of 11 bases. In DNA, the CDR3 is TGTGCCAGCAGCTTCGCCCTAGAGATGAACACTGAAGCTTTCTTT. This translates into CASSFALEMNTEAFF.

This clonotype was recorded at least ten times. This chain links TRBV6-5 with TRBJ2-7; 7 bases line up with TRBD2. Germline V gene lookup returns CDR1 MNHEY and CDR2 SVGAGI. Trimming at V came to 2 bases and at J to 6 bases, leaving 19 bases not matched to a gene. The CDR3 is 18 amino acids. CDR3 loop: CASSYPLRGWRERCEQYF. The DNA for the CDR3 is TGTGCCAGCAGTTACCCACTCCGGGGGTGGCGGGAGCGCTGCGAGCAGTACTTC.

In this sample, this clonotype turned up a few times. This sequence joins TRBV7-2 and TRBJ2-1, with 10 bases aligning to TRBD2. Germline trimming cut 1 base from V and 6 bases from J; bases unmatched to any gene: 15. CDR1 and CDR2 (germline): SGHTA, FQGNSA. This CDR3 is built from 19 residues. Here the CDR3 reads CASSLGVASGSLLANEQFF. For the CDR3, the DNA is TGTGCCAGCAGCTTAGGGGTGGCTAGCGGGAGTTTGTTGGCCAATGAGCAGTTCTTC.

The CDR3 DNA reads TGTGCCAGCAGCGCCACCGGGACAGGTGGGACTGAAGCTTTCTTT. Its protein is CASSATGTGGTEAFF. The chain recombines TRBV7-6 with TRBJ1-1, with 8 bases that match TRBD1. The CDR3 spans 15 residues. V shed 5 bases and J 5 bases; nucleotides not matched to a gene: 10. Germline V CDR1 and CDR2: SGHVS, FNYEAQ. Combining the CDR3 with reference TRBV7-6 and TRBJ1-1 gives the whole variable domain GAGVSQSPRYKVTKRGQDVALRCDPISGHVSLYWYRQALGQGPEFLTYFNYEAQQDKSGLPNDRFSAERPEGSISTLTIQRTEQRDSAMYRCASSATGTGGTEAFFGQGTRLTVV.

This clonotype came up many times. CDR3 loop: CAISESSNREGYGYTF. For the CDR3, the DNA is TGTGCCATCAGTGAGTCCTCTAACCGGGAAGGCTATGGCTACACCTTC. This rearrangement joins TRBV10-3 to TRBJ1-2, with D unclear. The CDR3 has 16 amino acids. The V gene lost 0 bases and the J gene lost 4 bases, with 15 bases spanning the gap. Germline-derived CDR1 and CDR2 are ENHRY and SYGVKD.